This TCR beta chain was identified during a study of OX40 agonist ivuxolimab in advanced cancers. CDR3 length equals 14 residues. The V end lost 0 bases, the J end lost 15 bases, and 18 bases lay between the germline ends. Looked up from germline, CDR1 is MRHNA and CDR2 is SNTAGT. This clone showed up just once. TCRdb's copy holds only in-frame clones and misses some; the assay was immunoSEQ multiplex PCR. This table holds about 93,000 clones, about 91% found once. The chain recombines TRBV6-4 with TRBJ2-1; a possible D gene is TRBD2 (5 bases). The specimen was CD4+ or CD8+ T cells sorted from blood, collected in a trial of the OX40 agonist ivuxolimab. The sequence was obtained from an adult with an advanced solid tumor such as melanoma, head and neck, liver or kidney cancer. CDR3 sequence reads: CASSDSTVAWVPFF. CDR3 bases: TGTGCCAGCAGTGACTCCACTGTAGCGTGGGTCCCGTTCTTC.